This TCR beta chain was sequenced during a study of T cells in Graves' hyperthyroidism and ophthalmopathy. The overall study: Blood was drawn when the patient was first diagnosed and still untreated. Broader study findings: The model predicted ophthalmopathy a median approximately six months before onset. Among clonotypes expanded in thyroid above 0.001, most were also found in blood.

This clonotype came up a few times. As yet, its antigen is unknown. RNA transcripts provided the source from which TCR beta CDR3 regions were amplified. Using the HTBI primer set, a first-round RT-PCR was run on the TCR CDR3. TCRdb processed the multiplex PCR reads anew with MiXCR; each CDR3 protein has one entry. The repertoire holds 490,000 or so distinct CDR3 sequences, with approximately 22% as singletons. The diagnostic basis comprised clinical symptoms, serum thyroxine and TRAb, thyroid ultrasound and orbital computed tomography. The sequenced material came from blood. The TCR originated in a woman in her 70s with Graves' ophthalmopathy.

The CDR3 DNA follows: TGCAGCGTGAAAGTTACAGGGGGCGGATCCTACGAGCAGTACTTC. The encoded protein is CSVKVTGGGSYEQYF. This chain connects TRBV29-1 to TRBJ2-7, with 9 bases lining up with TRBD1. The CDR3 covers 15 residues. Germline CDR1 and CDR2: SQVTM and ANQGSEA. Trimming removed 6 bases from V and 1 base from J; junction bases left unmatched: 10.